The T cell receptor beta chain under discussion was sequenced for a study of regulatory T cells in long-lasting Graves disease. Study context: Patients met the persistent Graves' disease definition after over 5 years of antithyroid drugs with positive TSH receptor antibodies.

Time point here: persistent/refractory GD, antithyroid drugs over 5 years with positive TRAb. The TCR library used RNA extracted from PBMCs. General observations from the study: Between persistent patients, thousands of public clonotypes were shared, exceeding the 800 to 1,000 shared between new patients. Accuracy may have suffered from the small sample size.

Looked up from germline, CDR1 is GTSNPN and CDR2 is SVGIG (reference sequence). V gave up 3 bases and J gave up 2 bases, with 11 bases separating them. The length of the CDR3 is 13 residues. Only a few counts were recorded for this clonotype. Its antigen is undetermined. To make TCR beta libraries, researchers used iRepertoire HTBI primers and Arm-PCR of CDR3 regions. One entry per CDR3 protein, called by TCRdb with MiXCR from the multiplex PCR reads. The data show 400,000 or so distinct CDR3 sequences, around 20% seen once. The source of this sequence is a female donor with Graves disease. Sample: peripheral blood mononuclear cells (PBMCs), taken when the disease was refractory, from a patient treated with antithyroid drugs. The chain has TRBV30 and TRBJ2-7; maybe TRBD2 (6 bases). Here the CDR3 reads CAWRRDKTYEQYF. DNA for the CDR3: TGTGCCTGGAGGCGGGATAAGACCTACGAGCAGTACTTC.